This T cell receptor (beta chain) was profiled in a study of shared clonotypes between healthy human individuals. Naive CD8 cells lacked CD45RO, underwent positive selection for CCR7 and left out terminally differentiated effector memory CD45RA+ cells. Only in-frame clones appear in the TCRdb table, and some are missing; sequencing was by immunoSEQ multiplex PCR. This sample yields about 700,000 clones, of which about 90% are seen a single time; nearly 25% belongs to the top ten. Germline V gene sequence: CDR1 MNHEY, CDR2 SMNVEV (reference sequence). This CDR3 has 13 amino acids. V was pared by 5 bases and J by 3 bases, with 10 bases between.

This chain uses TRBV27 with TRBJ2-5; possibly TRBD2 for D (6 bases). This sequence originates from a man aged 30-40 years in good health. What was sequenced was naive CD8+ T cells sorted from blood. The CDR3 region has the DNA TGTGCCAGCAGTCCGGGACTTAAAGAGACCCAGTACTTC. Translating gives CASSPGLKETQYF.